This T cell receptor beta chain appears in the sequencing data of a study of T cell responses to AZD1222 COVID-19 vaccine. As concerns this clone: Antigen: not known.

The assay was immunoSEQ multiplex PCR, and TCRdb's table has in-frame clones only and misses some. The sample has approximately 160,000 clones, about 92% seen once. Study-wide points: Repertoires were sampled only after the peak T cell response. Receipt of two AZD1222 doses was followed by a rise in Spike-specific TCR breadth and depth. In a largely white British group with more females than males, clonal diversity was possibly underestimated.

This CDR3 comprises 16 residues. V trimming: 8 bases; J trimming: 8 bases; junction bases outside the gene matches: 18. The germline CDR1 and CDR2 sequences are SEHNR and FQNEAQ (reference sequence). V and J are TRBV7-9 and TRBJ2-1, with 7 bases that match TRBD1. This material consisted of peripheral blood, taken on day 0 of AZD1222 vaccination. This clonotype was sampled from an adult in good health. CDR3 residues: CASATYNRGVVDEQFF. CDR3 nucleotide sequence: TGTGCCAGCGCCACCTATAACAGGGGTGTAGTAGATGAGCAGTTCTTC.